One sample yielded the 17 T cell receptor beta chains listed below, sequenced in a study of T cells in localized non-small cell lung cancer. Using immunoSEQ multiplex PCR, the repertoire was profiled, and TCRdb retains in-frame clones only, with some absent. The data contain around 40,000 clones, approximately 86% of them seen just once; the ten biggest clones take up around 6.4%. This sample comprised peripheral blood, obtained before any cancer treatment. The receptors stem from a man aged 40 to 70 with stage I lung adenocarcinoma.

The chain recombines TRBV9 with TRBJ2-6; D is ambiguous. The CDR3 covers 21 residues. The V end lost 2 bases, the J end lost 1 base, and 25 bases lay between the germline ends. CDR1 SGDLS and CDR2 YYNGEE come from the germline V gene. The CDR3 nucleotides are TGTGCCAGCAGCGTCGTTGGCAGGAACATCCAATCGGAGTCTGGGGCCAACGTCCTGACTTTC. This gives the protein CASSVVGRNIQSESGANVLTF.

The rearrangement links TRBV29-1 to TRBJ1-1; 10 positions agree with TRBD1. This CDR3 contains 13 residues. Germline lookup yields CDR1 SQVTM and CDR2 ANQGSEA. V trimming: 3 bases; J trimming: 3 bases; junction bases outside the gene matches: 1. The CDR3 nucleotides are TGCAGCGTTGAGGGACAGGGGTACACTGAAGCTTTCTTT. It encodes CSVEGQGYTEAFF.

The rearrangement links TRBV28 to TRBJ1-2, with a weak D call TRBD1 (5 bases). V shed 4 bases and J shed 4 bases, with 16 bases lying between them. Per germline, CDR1 MDHEN and CDR2 SYDVKM. CDR3 length equals 15 residues. CDR3 nucleotides: TGTGCCAGCAGTTCATTCCGGGACGGAGTCTATGGCTACACCTTC. Translating gives CASSSFRDGVYGYTF.

V gene TRBV10-3 combines with J gene TRBJ2-2, with 10 bases identical to TRBD1. Trimming at V came to 4 bases and at J to 4 bases, leaving 12 bases not matched to a gene. Germline CDR1 and CDR2: ENHRY and SYGVKD. The length of the CDR3 is 18 residues. In DNA form, the CDR3 reads TGTGCCATCAGTGTCCAACTGAGCTGGGACAGGGGCACCGGGGAGCTGTTTTTT. Translating gives CAISVQLSWDRGTGELFF.

A few counts support this clone. CDR3 DNA: TGTGCCAGCAGCTTCGCCGCCCGGGGGTACAATGAGCAGTTCTTC. It translates to CASSFAARGYNEQFF. The V call is TRBV11-2, the J call TRBJ2-1; perhaps TRBD2 as D (6 bases). The germline CDR1 and CDR2 sequences are SGHAT and FQNNGV. The CDR3 extends over 15 amino acids. V gave up 3 bases and J gave up 4 bases, with 13 bases separating them.

This chain joins TRBV9 and TRBJ2-7, with 9 bases that match TRBD2. V was clipped by 4 bases and J by 4 bases; unmatched bases: 9. The germline V gene has CDR1 SGDLS and CDR2 YYNGEE. This CDR3 has 15 residues. In DNA, the CDR3 is TGTGCCAGCAGCATTAGCGGGAGTGGCAGGTACGAGCAGTACTTC. Its translation is CASSISGSGRYEQYF.

This chain joins TRBV7-6 and TRBJ2-1; TRBD2 matches 11 bases. CDR1 is SGHVS, CDR2 FNYEAQ, per germline. The V segment lost 5 bases and the J segment 8 bases; nucleotides outside the gene matches: 17. The CDR3 sequence is 18 residues long. DNA of the CDR3: TGTGCCAGCAGCCCCCGTTCTAGCGGGGGGACCATCTGGGATGAGCAGTTCTTC. This translates into CASSPRSSGGTIWDEQFF.

The rearrangement links TRBV9 to TRBJ1-4, with 12 bases matching TRBD1. Per germline, CDR1 SGDLS and CDR2 YYNGEE. The CDR3 totals 15 residues. V lost 3 bases and J lost 10; bases outside the gene matches: 7. CDR3 amino acids: CASSARDRGHVKLFF. The CDR3 bases are TGTGCCAGCAGCGCAAGGGACAGGGGGCATGTAAAACTGTTTTTT.

The chain has TRBV4-2 and TRBJ2-5; 8 nucleotides align to TRBD1. Germline values: CDR1 LGHNA, CDR2 YNFKEQ. CDR3 length: 15 amino acids. The trim removed 0 bases at V and 7 bases at J, leaving 7 bases unmatched. DNA of the CDR3: TGTGCCAGCAGCCAAGATCGATCGACAGGGGTGACCCAGTACTTC. The encoded protein is CASSQDRSTGVTQYF.

The chain uses TRBV4-3 and TRBJ2-2; the match to TRBD2 covers 10 bases. The CDR3 loop spans 17 amino acids. Germline-derived CDR1 and CDR2 are LGHNA and YSLEER. J was trimmed by 8 bases and V by 0 bases; bases with no gene match: 9. CDR3 amino acids: CASSQDLAGGASGELFF. For the CDR3, the DNA is TGCGCCAGCAGCCAAGATTTAGCGGGAGGCGCGAGTGGGGAGCTGTTTTTT.

The chain joins TRBV7-2 to TRBJ1-5; no clear D gene. The germline CDR1 and CDR2 sequences are SGHTA and FQGNSA. Trimming took 3 bases from V and 1 from J, leaving 10 bases between them. The length of the CDR3 is 15 residues. The CDR3 spells CASSFAGGSNQPQHF. The CDR3 region has the DNA TGTGCCAGCAGCTTTGCTGGAGGAAGCAATCAGCCCCAGCATTTT. The full variable domain, rest sourced from reference TRBV7-2 and TRBJ1-5, is GAGVSQSPSNKVTEKGKDVELRCDPISGHTALYWYRQSLGQGLEFLIYFQGNSAPDKSGLPSDRFSAERTGGSVSTLTIQRTQQEDSAVYLCASSFAGGSNQPQHFGDGTRLSIL.

The rearrangement links TRBV7-9 to TRBJ2-1; no clear D. Per germline, CDR1 SEHNR and CDR2 FQNEAQ (reference sequence). V was pared by 5 bases and J by 3 bases, with 11 bases between. The CDR3 consists of 14 residues. The CDR3 spells CASSPSWSYNEQFF. In DNA, the CDR3 is TGTGCCAGCAGCCCCTCGTGGAGCTACAATGAGCAGTTCTTC.

This chain joins TRBV7-9 and TRBJ2-3, with D possibly being TRBD2 (6 bases). Trimming took off 5 bases at V and 2 bases at J, with 20 bases between the two ends. The CDR3 totals 17 residues. Germline CDR1 is SEHNR and CDR2 is FQNEAQ (reference sequence). CDR3 region: CASSKIGGLPLTDTQYF. In DNA form, the CDR3 reads TGTGCCAGCAGCAAGATCGGGGGACTCCCCCTCACAGATACGCAGTATTTT. The full variable domain, rest sourced from reference TRBV7-9 and TRBJ2-3, is DTGVSQNPRHKITKRGQNVTFRCDPISEHNRLYWYRQTLGQGPEFLTYFQNEAQLEKSRLLSDRFSAERPKGSFSTLEIQRTEQGDSAMYLCASSKIGGLPLTDTQYFGPGTRLTVL.

The V call is TRBV9, the J call TRBJ1-3, with D hard to call. The CDR3 runs 15 residues. V was clipped by 3 bases and J by 2 bases, with 12 bases between them. Germline values: CDR1 SGDLS, CDR2 YYNGEE. Written as DNA, the CDR3 is TGTGCCAGCAGCGCGACCGGTACTACTGGAAACACCATATATTTT. This codes for CASSATGTTGNTIYF.

The V call is TRBV28, the J call TRBJ1-1; 7 bases line up with TRBD1. Trimming cost V 4 bases and J 7 bases; bases outside gene matches: 0. The CDR3 covers 11 residues. CDR1 is MDHEN, CDR2 SYDVKM, per germline. This CDR3 is CASSWDSEAFF. As DNA, the CDR3 is TGTGCCAGCAGTTGGGACAGTGAAGCTTTCTTT.

This sequence joins TRBV6-1 and TRBJ2-5; 10 bases line up with TRBD2. The germline CDR1 and CDR2 sequences are MNHNS and SASEGT. The CDR3 is made up of 17 amino acids. Trimming at V came to 5 bases and at J to 5 bases, leaving 14 bases not matched to a gene. The CDR3 is CASSQVRLAGVVETQYF. The CDR3 DNA reads TGTGCCAGCAGTCAAGTTCGGCTAGCGGGGGTGGTGGAGACCCAGTACTTC.

The CDR3 DNA reads TGTGCCAGTAGTATCCGACACCAGGACAGCAATCAGCCCCAGCATTTT. Its translation: CASSIRHQDSNQPQHF. The gene calls are TRBV19 and TRBJ1-5, with no clear D. The germline V gene has CDR1 LNHDA and CDR2 SQIVND (reference sequence). Trimming took 3 bases from V and 1 from J, leaving 13 bases between them. This CDR3 has 16 amino acids. The variable domain in full, with the rest retrieved from reference TRBV19 and TRBJ1-5, is DGGITQSPKYLFRKEGQNVTLSCEQNLNHDAMYWYRQDPGQGLRLIYYSQIVNDFQKGDIAEGYSVSREKKESFPLTVTSAQKNPTAFYLCASSIRHQDSNQPQHFGDGTRLSIL.